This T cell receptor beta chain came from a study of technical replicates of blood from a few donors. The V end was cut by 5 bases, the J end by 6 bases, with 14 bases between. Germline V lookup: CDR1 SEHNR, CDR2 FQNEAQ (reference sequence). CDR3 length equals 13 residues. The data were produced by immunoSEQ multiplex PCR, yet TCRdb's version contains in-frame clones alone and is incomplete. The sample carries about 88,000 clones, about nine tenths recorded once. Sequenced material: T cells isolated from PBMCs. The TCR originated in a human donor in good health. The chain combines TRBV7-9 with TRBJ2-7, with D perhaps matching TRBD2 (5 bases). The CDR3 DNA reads TGTGCCAGCAGCCCCCCTACTAGTTCCGAGCAGTACTTC. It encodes CASSPPTSSEQYF.